Included here is one T cell receptor (beta chain) sequence, with context. Assay: immunoSEQ multiplex PCR; the TCRdb copy retains only in-frame clones and omits some. The sample has around 50,000 clones, roughly 93% seen once. This entry comes from a study of T cell changes during pregnancy in multiple sclerosis. Per the germline V gene, CDR1 is SNHLY and CDR2 is FYNNEI. Trimming shortened V by 7 bases and J by 4 bases, and 19 bases separated the two germline ends. The CDR3 extends over 16 amino acids. The sequence derives from a female donor with multiple sclerosis, enrolled in a pregnancy study. This chain connects TRBV2 to TRBJ2-2, with D maybe TRBD1 (6 bases). The input for sequencing was CD8+ T cells from peripheral blood mononuclear cells, taken in the second trimester of pregnancy. The CDR3 nucleotides are TGTGCCAGCATCATCCTAGGACAGAGAGCCACCGGGGAGCTGTTTTTT. Translation: CASIILGQRATGELFF.